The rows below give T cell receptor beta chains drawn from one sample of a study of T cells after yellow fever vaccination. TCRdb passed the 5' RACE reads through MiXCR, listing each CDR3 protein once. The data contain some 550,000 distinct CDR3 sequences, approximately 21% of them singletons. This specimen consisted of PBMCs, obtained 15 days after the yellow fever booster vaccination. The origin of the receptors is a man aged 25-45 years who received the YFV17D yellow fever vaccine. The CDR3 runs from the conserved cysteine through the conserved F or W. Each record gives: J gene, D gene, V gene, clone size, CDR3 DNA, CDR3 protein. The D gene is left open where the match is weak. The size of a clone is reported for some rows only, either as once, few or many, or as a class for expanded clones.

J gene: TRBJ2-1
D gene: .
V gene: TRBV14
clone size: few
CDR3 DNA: TGTGCCAGCAGCCAGACCACAGGGACGGACAATGAGCAGTTCTTC
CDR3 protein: CASSQTTGTDNEQFF

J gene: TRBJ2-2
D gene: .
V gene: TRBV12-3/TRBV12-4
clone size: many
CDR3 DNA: TGTGCCAGCAGCCTAGGGGGGGGGAACACCGGGGAGCTGTTTTTT
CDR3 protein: CASSLGGGNTGELFF

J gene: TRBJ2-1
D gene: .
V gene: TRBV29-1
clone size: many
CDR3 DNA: TGCAGCGTTGGGGATTACAATGAGCAGTTCTTC
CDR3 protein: CSVGDYNEQFF

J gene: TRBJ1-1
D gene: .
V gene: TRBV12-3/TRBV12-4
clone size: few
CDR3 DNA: TGTGCCAGCAGTTTAGTGGAGGGTTCACGCACTGAAGCTTTCTTT
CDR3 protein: CASSLVEGSRTEAFF

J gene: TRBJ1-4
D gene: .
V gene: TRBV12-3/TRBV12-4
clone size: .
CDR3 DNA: TGTGCCAGCAACCAACAGGGAAAACTGTTTTTT
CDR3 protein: CASNQQGKLFF

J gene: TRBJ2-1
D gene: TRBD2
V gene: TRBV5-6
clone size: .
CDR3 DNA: TGTGCCAGCAGCTGGGCGTCCGGGACTAGTAACAATGAGCAGTTCTTC
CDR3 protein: CASSWASGTSNNEQFF

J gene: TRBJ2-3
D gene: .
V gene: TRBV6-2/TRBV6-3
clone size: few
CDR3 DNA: TGTGCCAGCAGTTACTATGCGGCAACCACAGATACGCAGTATTTT
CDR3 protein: CASSYYAATTDTQYF

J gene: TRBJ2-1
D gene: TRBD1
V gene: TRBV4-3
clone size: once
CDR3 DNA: TGCGCCAGCAGCCAACACAGGGGGAGAGATGAGCAGTTCTTC
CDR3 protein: CASSQHRGRDEQFF

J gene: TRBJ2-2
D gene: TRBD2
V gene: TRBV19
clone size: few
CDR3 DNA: TGTGCCAGTAGTATAGGACTAGCGTCAGCCGGGGAGCTGTTTTTT
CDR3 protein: CASSIGLASAGELFF

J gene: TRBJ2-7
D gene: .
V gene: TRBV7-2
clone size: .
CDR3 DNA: TGTGCCAGCAGCTTAGCGATGGCGTACGAGCAGTACTTC
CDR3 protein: CASSLAMAYEQYF

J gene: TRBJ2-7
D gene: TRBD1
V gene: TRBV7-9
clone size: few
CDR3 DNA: TGTGCCAGCAGCCCCCAGGGACAGGACTACGAGCAGTACTTC
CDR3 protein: CASSPQGQDYEQYF

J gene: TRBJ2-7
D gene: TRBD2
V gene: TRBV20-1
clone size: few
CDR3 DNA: TGCAGTGCGCAACCGGGACTAGCGGGAGTGGAGCAGTACTTC
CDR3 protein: CSAQPGLAGVEQYF

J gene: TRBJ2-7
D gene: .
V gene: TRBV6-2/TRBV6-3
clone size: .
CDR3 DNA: TGTGCCAGCAGGCGACTAGTATACGAGCAGTACTTC
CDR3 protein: CASRRLVYEQYF

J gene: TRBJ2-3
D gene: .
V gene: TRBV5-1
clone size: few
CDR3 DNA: TGCGCCAGCAGCGATACTAGGAACACAGATACGCAGTATTTT
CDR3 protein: CASSDTRNTDTQYF

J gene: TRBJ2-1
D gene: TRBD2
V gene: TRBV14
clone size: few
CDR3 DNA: TGTGCCAGCAGCCAACGGACTAGCGGGACCCTCTACAATGAGCAGTTCTTC
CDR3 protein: CASSQRTSGTLYNEQFF

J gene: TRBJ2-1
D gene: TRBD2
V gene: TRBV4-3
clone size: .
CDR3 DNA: TGCGCCAGCAGCCAAGGGTGGCTAGCGGGAGGTGAGCAGTTCTTC
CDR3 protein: CASSQGWLAGGEQFF

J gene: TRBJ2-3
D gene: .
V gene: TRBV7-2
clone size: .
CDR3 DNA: TGTGCCAGCAGCTTAGAGGCGTATAGCACAGATACGCAGTATTTT
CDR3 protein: CASSLEAYSTDTQYF

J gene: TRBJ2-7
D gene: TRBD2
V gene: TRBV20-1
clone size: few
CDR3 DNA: TGCAGTGCTAGCTTTGCTAGCGGGAACTACGAGCAGTACTTC
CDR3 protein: CSASFASGNYEQYF

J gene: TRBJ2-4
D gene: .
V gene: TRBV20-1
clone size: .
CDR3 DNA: TGCAGTGCTAGACAAGATGGAGGGGTCGGCAAAAACATTCAGTACTTC
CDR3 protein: CSARQDGGVGKNIQYF

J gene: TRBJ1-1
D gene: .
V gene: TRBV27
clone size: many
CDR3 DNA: TGTGCCAGCAGTTTTCGCAGGAACACTGAAGCTTTCTTT
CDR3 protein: CASSFRRNTEAFF

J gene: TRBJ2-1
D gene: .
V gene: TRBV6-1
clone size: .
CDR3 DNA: TGTGCCAGCAGTGAATTAGGGTTTTCTCCCTACAATGAGCAGTTCTTC
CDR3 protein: CASSELGFSPYNEQFF

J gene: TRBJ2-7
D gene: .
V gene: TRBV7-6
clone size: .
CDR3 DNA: TGTGCCAGCAGCTTGGGTAACCAGGAGCAGTACTTC
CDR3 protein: CASSLGNQEQYF

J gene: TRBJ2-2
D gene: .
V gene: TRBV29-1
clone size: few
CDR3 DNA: TGCAGCGCACAAGGACAGACCCTTGGCACCGGGGAGCTGTTTTTT
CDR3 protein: CSAQGQTLGTGELFF

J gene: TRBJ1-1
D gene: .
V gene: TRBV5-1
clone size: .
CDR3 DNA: TGCGCCAGCAGCGAAGGCGGGGGGGCGAACACTGAAGCTTTCTTT
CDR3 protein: CASSEGGGANTEAFF

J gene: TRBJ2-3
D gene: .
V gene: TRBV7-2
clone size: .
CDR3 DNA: TGTGCCAGCCAGAGCACAGATACGCAGTATTTT
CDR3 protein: CASQSTDTQYF

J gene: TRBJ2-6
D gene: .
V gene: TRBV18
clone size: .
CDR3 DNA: TGTGCCAGCTCACCGTGGGGCTCCTCTGGGGCCAACGTCCTGACTTTC
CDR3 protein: CASSPWGSSGANVLTF